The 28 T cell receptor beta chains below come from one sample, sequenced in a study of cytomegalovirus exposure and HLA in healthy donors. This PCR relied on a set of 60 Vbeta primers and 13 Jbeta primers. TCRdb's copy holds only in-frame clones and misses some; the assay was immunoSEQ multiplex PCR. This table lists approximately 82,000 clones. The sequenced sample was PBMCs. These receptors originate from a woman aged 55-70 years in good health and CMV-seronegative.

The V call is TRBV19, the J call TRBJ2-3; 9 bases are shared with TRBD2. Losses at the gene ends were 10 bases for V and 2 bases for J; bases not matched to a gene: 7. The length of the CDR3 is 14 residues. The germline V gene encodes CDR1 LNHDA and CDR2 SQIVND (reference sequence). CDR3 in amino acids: CATTLAGITDTQYF. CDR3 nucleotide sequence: TGTGCCACCACTCTAGCGGGAATCACAGATACGCAGTATTTT. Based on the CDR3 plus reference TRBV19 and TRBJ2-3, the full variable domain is DGGITQSPKYLFRKEGQNVTLSCEQNLNHDAMYWYRQDPGQGLRLIYYSQIVNDFQKGDIAEGYSVSREKKESFPLTVTSAQKNPTAFYLCATTLAGITDTQYFGPGTRLTVL.

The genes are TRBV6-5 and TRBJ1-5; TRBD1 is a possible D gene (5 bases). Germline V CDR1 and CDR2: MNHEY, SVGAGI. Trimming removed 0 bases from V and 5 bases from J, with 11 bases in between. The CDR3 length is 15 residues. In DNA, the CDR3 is TGTGCCAGCAGTTACTCGACAGCCCAAGATCAGCCCCAGCATTTT. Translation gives CASSYSTAQDQPQHF.

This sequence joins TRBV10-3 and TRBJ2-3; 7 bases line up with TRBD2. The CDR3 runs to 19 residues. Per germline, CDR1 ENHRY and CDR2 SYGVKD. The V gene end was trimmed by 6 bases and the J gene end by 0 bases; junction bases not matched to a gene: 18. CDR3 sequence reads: CAIRLKLPSGKNSTDTQYF. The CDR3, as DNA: TGTGCCATCAGACTTAAACTTCCTAGCGGAAAGAATAGCACAGATACGCAGTATTTT.

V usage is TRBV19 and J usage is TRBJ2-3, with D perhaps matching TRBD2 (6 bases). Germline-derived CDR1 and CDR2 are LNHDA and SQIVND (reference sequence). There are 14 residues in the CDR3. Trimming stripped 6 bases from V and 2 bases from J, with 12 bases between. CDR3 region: CASSTGLSTDTQYF. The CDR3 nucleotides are TGTGCCAGTAGCACGGGACTGTCCACAGATACGCAGTATTTT. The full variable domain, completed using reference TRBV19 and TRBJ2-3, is DGGITQSPKYLFRKEGQNVTLSCEQNLNHDAMYWYRQDPGQGLRLIYYSQIVNDFQKGDIAEGYSVSREKKESFPLTVTSAQKNPTAFYLCASSTGLSTDTQYFGPGTRLTVL.

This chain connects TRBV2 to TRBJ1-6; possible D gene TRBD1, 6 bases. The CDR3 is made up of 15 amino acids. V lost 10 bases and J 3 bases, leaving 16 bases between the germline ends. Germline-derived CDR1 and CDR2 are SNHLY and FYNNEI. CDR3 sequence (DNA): TGTGCCACCACAGCGGACAGCCTCTATAATTCACCCCTCCACTTT. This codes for CATTADSLYNSPLHF.

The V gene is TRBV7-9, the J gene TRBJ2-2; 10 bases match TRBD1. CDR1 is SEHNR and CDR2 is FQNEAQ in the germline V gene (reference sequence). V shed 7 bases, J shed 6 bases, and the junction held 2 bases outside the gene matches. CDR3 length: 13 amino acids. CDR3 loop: CASTGTGAGELFF. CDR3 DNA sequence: TGTGCCAGCACCGGGACAGGGGCCGGGGAGCTGTTTTTT.

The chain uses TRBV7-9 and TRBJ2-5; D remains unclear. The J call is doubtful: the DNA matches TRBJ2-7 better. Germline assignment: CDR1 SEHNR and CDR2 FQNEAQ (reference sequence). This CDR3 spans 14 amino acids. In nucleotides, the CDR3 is TGTGCCAGCAGCTTATATACCCTCATTAACGAGCAGTACTTC. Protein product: CASSLYTLINEQYF.

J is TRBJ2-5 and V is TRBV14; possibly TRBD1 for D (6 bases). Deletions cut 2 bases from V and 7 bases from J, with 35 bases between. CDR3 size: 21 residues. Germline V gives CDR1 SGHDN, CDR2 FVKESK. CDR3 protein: CASSQQGLGLRTLREAWTQYF. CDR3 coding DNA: TGTGCCAGCAGCCAACAGGGGTTGGGGCTCAGGACTCTAAGAGAGGCGTGGACCCAGTACTTC.

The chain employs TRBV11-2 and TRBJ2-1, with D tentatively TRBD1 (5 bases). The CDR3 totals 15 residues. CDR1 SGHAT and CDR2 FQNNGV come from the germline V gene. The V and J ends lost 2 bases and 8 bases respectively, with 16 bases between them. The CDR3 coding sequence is TGTGCCAGCAGCTTAAACTATCTAGGGGCGGATGAGCAGTTCTTC. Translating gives CASSLNYLGADEQFF.

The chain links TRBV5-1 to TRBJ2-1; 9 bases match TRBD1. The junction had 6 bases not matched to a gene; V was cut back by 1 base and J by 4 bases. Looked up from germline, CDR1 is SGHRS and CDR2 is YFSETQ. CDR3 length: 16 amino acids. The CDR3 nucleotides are TGCGCCAGCAGCTTGACGGAAGGACAGGGGTACAATGAGCAGTTCTTC. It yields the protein CASSLTEGQGYNEQFF.

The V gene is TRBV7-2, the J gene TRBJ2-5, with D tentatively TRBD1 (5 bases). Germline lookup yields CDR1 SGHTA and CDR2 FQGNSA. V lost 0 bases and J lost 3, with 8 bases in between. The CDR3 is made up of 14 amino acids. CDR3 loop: CASSLAGVEETQYF. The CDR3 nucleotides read TGTGCCAGCAGCTTAGCAGGGGTGGAAGAGACCCAGTACTTC.

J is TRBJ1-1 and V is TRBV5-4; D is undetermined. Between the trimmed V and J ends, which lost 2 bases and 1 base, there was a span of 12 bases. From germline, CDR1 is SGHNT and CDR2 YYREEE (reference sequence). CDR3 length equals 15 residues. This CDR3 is CASSLKGGANTEAFF. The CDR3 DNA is TGTGCCAGCAGCTTAAAGGGAGGTGCGAACACTGAAGCTTTCTTT.

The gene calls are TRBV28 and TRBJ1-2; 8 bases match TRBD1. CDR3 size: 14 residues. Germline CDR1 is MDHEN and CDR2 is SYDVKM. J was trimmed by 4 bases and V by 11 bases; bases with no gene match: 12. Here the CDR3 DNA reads TGTGCCGTCTGGGGGGGCACAGGGGGCTATGGCTACACCTTC. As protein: CAVWGGTGGYGYTF.

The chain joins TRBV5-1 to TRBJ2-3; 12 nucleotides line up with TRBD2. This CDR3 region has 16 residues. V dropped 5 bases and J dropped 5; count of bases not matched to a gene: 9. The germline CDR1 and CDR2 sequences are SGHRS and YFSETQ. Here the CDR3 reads CASRAGTSGSIDTQYF. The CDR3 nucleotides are TGCGCCAGCAGAGCCGGGACTAGCGGGTCAATAGATACGCAGTATTTT.

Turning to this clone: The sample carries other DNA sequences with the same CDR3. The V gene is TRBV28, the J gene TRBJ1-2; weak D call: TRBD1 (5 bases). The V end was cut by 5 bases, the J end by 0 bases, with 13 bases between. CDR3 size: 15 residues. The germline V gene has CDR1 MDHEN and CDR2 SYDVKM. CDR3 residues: CASSQGARTNYGYTF. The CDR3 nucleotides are TGTGCCAGCAGTCAGGGTGCTAGAACTAACTATGGCTACACCTTC.

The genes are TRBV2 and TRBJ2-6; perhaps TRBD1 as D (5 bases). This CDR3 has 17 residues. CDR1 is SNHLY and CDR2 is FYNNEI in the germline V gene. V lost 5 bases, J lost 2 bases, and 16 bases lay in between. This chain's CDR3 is CASSPQGRSTGANVLTF. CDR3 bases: TGTGCCAGCAGTCCCCAGGGTAGGTCTACTGGGGCCAACGTCCTGACTTTC.

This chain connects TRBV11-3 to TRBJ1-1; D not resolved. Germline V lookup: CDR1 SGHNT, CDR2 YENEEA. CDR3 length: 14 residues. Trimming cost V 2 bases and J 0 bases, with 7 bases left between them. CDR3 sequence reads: CASSLTAMNTEAFF. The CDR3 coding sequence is TGTGCCAGCAGCTTAACAGCTATGAACACTGAAGCTTTCTTT.

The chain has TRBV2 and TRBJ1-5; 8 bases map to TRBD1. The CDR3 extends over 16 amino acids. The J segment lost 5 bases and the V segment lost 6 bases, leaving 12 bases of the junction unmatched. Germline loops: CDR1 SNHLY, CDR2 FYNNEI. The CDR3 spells CASSSDMTGVHQPQHF. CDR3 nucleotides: TGTGCCAGCAGCTCCGATATGACAGGGGTCCATCAGCCCCAGCATTTT.

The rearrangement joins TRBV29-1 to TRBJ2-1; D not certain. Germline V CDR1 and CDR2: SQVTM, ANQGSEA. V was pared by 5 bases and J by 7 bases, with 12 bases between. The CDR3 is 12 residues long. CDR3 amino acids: CSVNSNVNEQFF. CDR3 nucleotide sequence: TGCAGCGTTAATTCAAATGTGAATGAGCAGTTCTTC.

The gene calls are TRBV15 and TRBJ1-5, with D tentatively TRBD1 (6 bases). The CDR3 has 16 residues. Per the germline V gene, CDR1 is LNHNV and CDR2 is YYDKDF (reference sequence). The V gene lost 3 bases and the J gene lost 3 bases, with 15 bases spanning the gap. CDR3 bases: TGTGCCACCAGCAGCGTACTGACAGGCTCCAATCAGCCCCAGCATTTT. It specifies CATSSVLTGSNQPQHF.

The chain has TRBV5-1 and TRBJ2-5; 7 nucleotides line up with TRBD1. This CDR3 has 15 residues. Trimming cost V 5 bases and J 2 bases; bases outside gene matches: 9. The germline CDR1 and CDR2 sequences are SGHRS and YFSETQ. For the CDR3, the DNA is TGCGCCAGCAGGACAGGGACCTTCACTCAAGAGACCCAGTACTTC. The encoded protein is CASRTGTFTQETQYF. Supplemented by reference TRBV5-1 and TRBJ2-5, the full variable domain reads KAGVTQTPRYLIKTRGQQVTLSCSPISGHRSVSWYQQTPGQGLQFLFEYFSETQRNKGNFPGRFSGRQFSNSRSEMNVSTLELGDSALYLCASRTGTFTQETQYFGPGTRLLVL.

CDR3 sequence reads: CASSLTSSYRETQYF. The CDR3 nucleotides read TGTGCCAGCAGCTTGACTAGCAGCTACCGAGAGACCCAGTACTTC. V usage is TRBV7-2 and J usage is TRBJ2-5; 7 bases fit TRBD2. Germline V gene data show CDR1 as SGHTA and CDR2 as FQGNSA. V lost 3 bases to trimming and J lost 4 bases; unmatched junction nucleotides: 8. The CDR3 is 15 amino acids.

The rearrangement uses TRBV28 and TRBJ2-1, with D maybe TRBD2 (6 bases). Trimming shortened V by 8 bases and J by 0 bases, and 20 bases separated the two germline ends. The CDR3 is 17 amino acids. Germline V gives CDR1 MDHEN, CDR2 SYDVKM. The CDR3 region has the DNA TGTGCCAGCGGTGGGGCTAGCGCTAGAAGCTCCTACAATGAGCAGTTCTTC. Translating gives CASGGASARSSYNEQFF.

The CDR3 reads CASSLFGLASANTGELFF. CDR3 coding DNA: TGTGCCAGCAGTTTATTTGGACTAGCCTCAGCGAACACCGGGGAGCTGTTTTTT. This chain links TRBV27 with TRBJ2-2; TRBD2 matches 8 bases. The CDR3 has 18 amino acids. Germline V lookup: CDR1 MNHEY, CDR2 SMNVEV (reference sequence). Losses at the gene ends were 1 base for V and 0 bases for J; bases not matched to a gene: 7.

CDR3 in DNA: TGTGCCAGCAGTTTTGGGGGCACAGAAGATACGCAGTATTTT. Translating it yields CASSFGGTEDTQYF. This sequence joins TRBV28 and TRBJ2-3, with D perhaps matching TRBD1 (6 bases). The CDR3 loop spans 14 amino acids. Germline CDR1 and CDR2: MDHEN and SYDVKM. Deletions cut 3 bases from V and 5 bases from J, with 12 bases between.

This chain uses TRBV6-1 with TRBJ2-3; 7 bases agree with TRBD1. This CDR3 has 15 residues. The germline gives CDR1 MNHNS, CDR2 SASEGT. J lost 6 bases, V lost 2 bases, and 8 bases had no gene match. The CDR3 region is CASSEPGQASDTQYF. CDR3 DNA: TGTGCCAGCAGTGAACCCGGACAGGCCTCGGATACGCAGTATTTT.

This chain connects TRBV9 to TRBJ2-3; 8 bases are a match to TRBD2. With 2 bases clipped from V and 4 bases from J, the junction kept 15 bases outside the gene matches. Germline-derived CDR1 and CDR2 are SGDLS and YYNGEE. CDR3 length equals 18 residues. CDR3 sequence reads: CASSVTQPGGGGPDTQYF. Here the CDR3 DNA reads TGTGCCAGCAGCGTTACCCAGCCGGGGGGGGGAGGGCCAGATACGCAGTATTTT.

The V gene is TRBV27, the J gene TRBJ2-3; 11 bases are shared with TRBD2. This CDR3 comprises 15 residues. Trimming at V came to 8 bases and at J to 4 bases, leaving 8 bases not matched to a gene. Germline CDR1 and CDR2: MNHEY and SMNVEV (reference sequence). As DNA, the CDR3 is TGTGCCAGCGGGCTTTCGGGACTAGCGGCAGATACGCAGTATTTT. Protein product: CASGLSGLAADTQYF.